This is a list of T cell receptor beta chains from one sample in a study of radiation and T cells in renal cell carcinoma. Sequencing used immunoSEQ multiplex PCR; TCRdb keeps in-frame clones, though not all of them. The sample records about 34,000 clones, about 85% being singletons. The sequencing used blood, collected from a patient whose treatment included radiotherapy and nephrectomy. The receptor source for this set is a man aged 55 to 69 with renal cell carcinoma. Each CDR3 is given with its conserved first and last residue. A D gene is named only where the DNA matches it firmly. Not all rows give a size; the values are once, few, many and, for expanded clones, a class.

14	TRBJ1-2	TRBV19	NA	NA	TGTGCCAGTAGTAGAGGGGCCGGCAACTATGGCTACACCTTC	CASSRGAGNYGYTF
13	TRBJ2-3	TRBV7-2	NA	NA	TGTGCCAGCAAGGCGGGGTACACAGATACGCAGTATTTT	CASKAGYTDTQYF
13	TRBJ2-3	TRBV6-5	NA	NA	TGTGCCAGCAGTTCTATCGTTGGGGATACGCAGTATTTT	CASSSIVGDTQYF
12	TRBJ2-3	TRBV7-9	NA	NA	TGTGCCAGCAGCTTAGAAGTAGATACGCAGTATTTT	CASSLEVDTQYF
13	TRBJ2-7	TRBV18	NA	NA	TGTGCCAGCTCACCAGCAGCGTCCCACGAGCAGTACTTC	CASSPAASHEQYF
15	TRBJ2-1	TRBV19	TRBD2	NA	TGTGCCAGTAGTAAGCGGCTAGCGGGAGTATCTGAGCAGTTCTTC	CASSKRLAGVSEQFF
14	TRBJ2-7	TRBV4-3	TRBD2	NA	TGCGCCAGCAGCCCGGGACTAGCGGCCTACGAGCAGTACTTC	CASSPGLAAYEQYF
15	TRBJ2-1	TRBV11-2	NA	NA	TGTGCCAGCACCCTAACTAGCCTCTCCTACAATGAGCAGTTCTTC	CASTLTSLSYNEQFF
14	TRBJ1-4	TRBV7-6	NA	NA	TGTGCCAGCAGCCTAAGGATGGGGAATGAAAAACTGTTTTTT	CASSLRMGNEKLFF
17	TRBJ1-2	TRBV4-1	NA	once	TGCGCCAGCAGCCAAGATGCATTCGTCCGGACCCGCTATGGCTACACCTTC	CASSQDAFVRTRYGYTF
15	TRBJ2-3	TRBV5-6	NA	NA	TGTGCCAGCAGCCGATGGGGACTCCTAACAGATACGCAGTATTTT	CASSRWGLLTDTQYF
16	TRBJ2-3	TRBV7-2	TRBD2	medium-sized	TGTGCCAGCAGCTTAATGCTAGCGGGGTACACAGATACGCAGTATTTT	CASSLMLAGYTDTQYF
15	TRBJ2-1	TRBV7-2	NA	NA	TGTGCCAGCTCCCTAACTCCGGGACTCGGCAATGAGCAGTTCTTC	CASSLTPGLGNEQFF
15	TRBJ2-5	TRBV5-1	NA	NA	TGCGCCAGCAGCTTGGTTGTGGGAGTGATAGAGACCCAGTACTTC	CASSLVVGVIETQYF
15	TRBJ1-2	TRBV27	TRBD1	large	TGTGCCAGAAACTGGACAGGCGTTTTGGACTATGGCTACACCTTC	CARNWTGVLDYGYTF
15	TRBJ2-1	TRBV18	TRBD2	NA	TGTGCCAGCTCACCCAGGACTAGCTCCTACAATGAGCAGTTCTTC	CASSPRTSSYNEQFF